These 3 T cell receptor beta chains were all obtained from the same sample, sequenced in a study of CD8+CD57+ T cells in acquired aplastic anemia. CDR3 and TCR beta VDJ profiling relied on genomic DNA as the template. Each CDR3 protein gets one entry after TCRdb re-called the reads with MiXCR. The data show some 120,000 distinct CDR3 sequences, around 50% seen once. Sequences were obtained from sorted CD4+, CD8+, or CD8+CD57+ T cells (not recorded which) from PBMCs. The receptors come from a human donor in good health, serving as a control.

J is TRBJ2-3 and V is TRBV15; 10 bases map to TRBD2. Germline V lookup: CDR1 LNHNV, CDR2 YYDKDF (reference sequence). After removal of 9 bases from V and 4 bases from J, the junction contained 7 bases not matched to a gene. This CDR3 is built from 14 residues. DNA of the CDR3: TGTGCCACGAAGAGCGGGAGGGCCTCAGATACGCAGTATTTT. It encodes CATKSGRASDTQYF.

This clonotype was seen ten or more times. This chain joins TRBV7-9 and TRBJ2-2; D unresolved. The CDR3 totals 16 residues. CDR1 is SEHNR, CDR2 FQNEAQ, per germline (reference sequence). Trimming pared 5 bases from V and 5 bases from J, leaving 18 bases between. CDR3 DNA sequence: TGTGCCAGCAGCCCAACCTTGATAAGGAGTACCGGGGAGCTGTTTTTT. As protein: CASSPTLIRSTGELFF.

Worth noting for this clonotype: A read error may account for a junction end that differs from germline. The V call is TRBV10-3, the J call TRBJ1-6, with 10 bases identical to TRBD1. The CDR3 has 15 amino acids. Germline lookup yields CDR1 ENHRY and CDR2 SYGVKD. CDR3 protein: CASSSGQGLDSPLHF. As DNA, the CDR3 is TGTGCCAGCAGTTCGGGACAGGGGTTGGATTCACCCCTCCACTTT.